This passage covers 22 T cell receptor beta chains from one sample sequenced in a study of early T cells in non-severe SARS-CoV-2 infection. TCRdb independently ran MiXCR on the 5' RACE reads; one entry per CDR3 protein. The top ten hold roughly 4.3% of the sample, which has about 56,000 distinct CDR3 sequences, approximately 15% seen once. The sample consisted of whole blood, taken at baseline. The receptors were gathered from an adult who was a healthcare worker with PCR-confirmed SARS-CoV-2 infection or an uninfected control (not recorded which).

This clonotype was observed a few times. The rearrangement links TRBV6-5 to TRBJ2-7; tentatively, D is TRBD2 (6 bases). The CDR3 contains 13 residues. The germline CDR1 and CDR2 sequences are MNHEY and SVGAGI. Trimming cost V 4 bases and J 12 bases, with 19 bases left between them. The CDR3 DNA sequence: TGTGCCAGCAGTTCCGCCGGGAGCTATGGTCTGTACTTC. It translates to CASSSAGSYGLYF.

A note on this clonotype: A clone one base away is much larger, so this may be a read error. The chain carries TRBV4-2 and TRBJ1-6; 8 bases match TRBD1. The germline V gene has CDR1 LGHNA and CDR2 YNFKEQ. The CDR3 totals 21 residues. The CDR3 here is CASGQDPGGTGRRSYNSPLHF. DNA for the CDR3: TGTGCCAGCGGCCAGGATCCGGGGGGGACAGGACGAAGGTCCTATAATTCACCCCTCCACTTT.

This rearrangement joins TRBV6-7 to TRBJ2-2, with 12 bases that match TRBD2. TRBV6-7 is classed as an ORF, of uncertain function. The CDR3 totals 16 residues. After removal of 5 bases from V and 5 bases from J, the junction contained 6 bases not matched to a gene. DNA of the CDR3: TGTGCCAGCAGTCCGCGACTAGCGGGGGATACCGGGGAGCTGTTTTTT. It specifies CASSPRLAGDTGELFF.

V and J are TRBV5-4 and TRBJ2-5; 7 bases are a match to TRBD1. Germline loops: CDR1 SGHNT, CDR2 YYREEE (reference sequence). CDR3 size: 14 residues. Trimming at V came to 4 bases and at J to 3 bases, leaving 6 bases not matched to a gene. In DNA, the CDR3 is TGTGCCAGCAGCCCCAGGGGGTACGAAGAGACCCAGTACTTC. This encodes CASSPRGYEETQYF.

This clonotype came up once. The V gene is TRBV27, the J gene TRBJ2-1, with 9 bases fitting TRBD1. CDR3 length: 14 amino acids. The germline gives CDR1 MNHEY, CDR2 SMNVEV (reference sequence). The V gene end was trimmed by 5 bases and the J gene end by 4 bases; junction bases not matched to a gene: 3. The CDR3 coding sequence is TGTGCCAGCAGTGGGGACAGGGTATACAATGAGCAGTTCTTC. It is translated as CASSGDRVYNEQFF.

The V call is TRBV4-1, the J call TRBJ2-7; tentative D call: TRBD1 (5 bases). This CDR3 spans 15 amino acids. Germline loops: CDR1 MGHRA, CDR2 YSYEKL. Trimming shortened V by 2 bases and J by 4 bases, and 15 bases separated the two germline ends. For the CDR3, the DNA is TGCGCCAGCAGCCAACCGACAGAGAAGATATACGAGCAGTACTTC. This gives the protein CASSQPTEKIYEQYF.

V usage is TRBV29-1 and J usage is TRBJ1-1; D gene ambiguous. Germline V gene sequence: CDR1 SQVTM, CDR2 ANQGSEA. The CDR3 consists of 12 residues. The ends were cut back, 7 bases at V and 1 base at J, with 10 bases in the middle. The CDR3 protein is CSGTFSNTEAFF. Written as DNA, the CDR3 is TGCAGCGGCACATTTTCGAACACTGAAGCTTTCTTT.

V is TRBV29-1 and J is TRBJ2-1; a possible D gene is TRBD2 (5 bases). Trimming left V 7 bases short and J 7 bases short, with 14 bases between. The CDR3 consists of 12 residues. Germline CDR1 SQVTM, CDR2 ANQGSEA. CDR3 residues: CSAGVARNEQFF. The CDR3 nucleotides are TGCAGCGCCGGGGTAGCGAGGAATGAGCAGTTCTTC.

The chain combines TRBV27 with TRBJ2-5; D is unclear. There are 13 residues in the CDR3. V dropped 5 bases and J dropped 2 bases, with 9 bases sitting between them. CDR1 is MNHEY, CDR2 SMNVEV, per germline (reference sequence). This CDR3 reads CASSTHGQETQYF. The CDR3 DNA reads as TGTGCCAGCAGTACCCACGGACAAGAGACCCAGTACTTC.

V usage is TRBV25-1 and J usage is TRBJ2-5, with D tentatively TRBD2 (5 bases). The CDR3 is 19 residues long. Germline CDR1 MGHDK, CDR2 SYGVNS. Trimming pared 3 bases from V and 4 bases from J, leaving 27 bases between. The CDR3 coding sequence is TGTGCCAGCAGTGATTCTGAGGGTTTACACCGAAGGGTCGCAGAGACCCAGTACTTC. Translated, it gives CASSDSEGLHRRVAETQYF.

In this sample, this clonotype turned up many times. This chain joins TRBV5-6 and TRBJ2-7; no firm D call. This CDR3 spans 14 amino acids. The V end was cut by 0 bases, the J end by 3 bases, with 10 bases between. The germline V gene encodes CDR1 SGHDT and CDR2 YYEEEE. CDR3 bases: TGTGCCAGCAGCTTGGTTTGGTTGGGCTACGAGCAGTACTTC. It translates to CASSLVWLGYEQYF.

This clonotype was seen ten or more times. The CDR3 protein is CASSSGQGDGYTF. In nucleotides, the CDR3 is TGTGCCAGCAGCTCGGGACAGGGCGACGGCTACACCTTC. This rearrangement joins TRBV9 to TRBJ1-2, with 9 nucleotides matching TRBD1. Per the germline V gene, CDR1 is SGDLS and CDR2 is YYNGEE. J was trimmed by 8 bases and V by 4 bases; bases with no gene match: 6. The CDR3 has 13 amino acids.

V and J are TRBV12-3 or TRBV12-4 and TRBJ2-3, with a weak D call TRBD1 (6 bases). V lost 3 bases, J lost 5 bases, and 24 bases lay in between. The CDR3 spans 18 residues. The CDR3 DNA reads TGTGCCAGCAGTTTTTCTTTTTTTGGGGGCGTCCGTAGAGATACGCAGTATTTT. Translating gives CASSFSFFGGVRRDTQYF.

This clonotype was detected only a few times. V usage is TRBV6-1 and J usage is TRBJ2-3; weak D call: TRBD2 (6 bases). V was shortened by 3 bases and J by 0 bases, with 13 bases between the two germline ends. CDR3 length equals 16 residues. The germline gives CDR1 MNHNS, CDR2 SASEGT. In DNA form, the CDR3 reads TGTGCCAGCAGTGACCCGGGAGCTAGAAGCACAGATACGCAGTATTTT. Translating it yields CASSDPGARSTDTQYF.

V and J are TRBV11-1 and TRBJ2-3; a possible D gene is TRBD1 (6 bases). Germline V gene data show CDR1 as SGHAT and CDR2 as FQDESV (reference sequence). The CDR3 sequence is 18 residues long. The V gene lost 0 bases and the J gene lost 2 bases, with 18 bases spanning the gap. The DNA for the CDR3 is TGTGCCAGCAGCTTAGCCCCGGCGACAGGAGAAGACACAGATACGCAGTATTTT. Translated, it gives CASSLAPATGEDTDTQYF.

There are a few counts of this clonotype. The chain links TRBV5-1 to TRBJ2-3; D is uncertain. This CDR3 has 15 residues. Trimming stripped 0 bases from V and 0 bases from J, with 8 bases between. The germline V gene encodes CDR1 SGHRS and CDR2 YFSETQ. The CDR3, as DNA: TGCGCCAGCAGCTTGGACAGTACTAGCACAGATACGCAGTATTTT. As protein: CASSLDSTSTDTQYF.

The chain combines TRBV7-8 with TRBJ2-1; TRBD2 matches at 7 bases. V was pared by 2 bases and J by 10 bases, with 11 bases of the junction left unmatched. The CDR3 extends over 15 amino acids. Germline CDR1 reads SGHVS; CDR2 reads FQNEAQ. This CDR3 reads CASSLLLLSGEEQFF. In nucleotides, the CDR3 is TGTGCCAGCAGCTTACTTTTACTCAGCGGGGAGGAGCAGTTCTTC.

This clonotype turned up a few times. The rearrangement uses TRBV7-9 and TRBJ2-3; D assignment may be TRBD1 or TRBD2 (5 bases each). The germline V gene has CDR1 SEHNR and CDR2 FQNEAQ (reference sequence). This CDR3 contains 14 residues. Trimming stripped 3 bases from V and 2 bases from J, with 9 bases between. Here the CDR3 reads CASSFQGPTDTQYF. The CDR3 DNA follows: TGTGCCAGCAGCTTTCAGGGACCCACAGATACGCAGTATTTT.

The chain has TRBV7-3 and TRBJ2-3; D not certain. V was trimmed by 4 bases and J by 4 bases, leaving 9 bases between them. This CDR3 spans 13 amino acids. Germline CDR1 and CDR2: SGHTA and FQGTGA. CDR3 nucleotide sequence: TGTGCCAGCAGCTATCTGCCGGCAGATACGCAGTATTTT. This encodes CASSYLPADTQYF.

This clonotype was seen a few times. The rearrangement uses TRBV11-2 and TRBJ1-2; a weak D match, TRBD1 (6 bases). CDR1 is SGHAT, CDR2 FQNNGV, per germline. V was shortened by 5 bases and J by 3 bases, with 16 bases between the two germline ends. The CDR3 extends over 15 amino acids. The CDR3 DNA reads TGTGCCAGCAGCCGGGCAGGGGAGGGCTACTATGGCTACACCTTC. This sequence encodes CASSRAGEGYYGYTF.

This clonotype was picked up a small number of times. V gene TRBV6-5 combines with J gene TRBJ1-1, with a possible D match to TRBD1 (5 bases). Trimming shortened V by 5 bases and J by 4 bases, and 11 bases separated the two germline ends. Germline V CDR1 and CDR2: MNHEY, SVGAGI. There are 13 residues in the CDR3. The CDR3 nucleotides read TGTGCCAGCAGTATTAGCAGGGCCACTGAAGCTTTCTTT. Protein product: CASSISRATEAFF.

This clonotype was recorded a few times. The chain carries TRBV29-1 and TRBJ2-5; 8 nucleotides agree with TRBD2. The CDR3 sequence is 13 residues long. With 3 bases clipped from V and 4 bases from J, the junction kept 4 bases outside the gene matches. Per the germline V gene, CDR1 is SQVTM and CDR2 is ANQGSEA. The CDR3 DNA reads TGCAGCGTTGATAGGCTAGCGGGAGAGACCCAGTACTTC. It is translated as CSVDRLAGETQYF.